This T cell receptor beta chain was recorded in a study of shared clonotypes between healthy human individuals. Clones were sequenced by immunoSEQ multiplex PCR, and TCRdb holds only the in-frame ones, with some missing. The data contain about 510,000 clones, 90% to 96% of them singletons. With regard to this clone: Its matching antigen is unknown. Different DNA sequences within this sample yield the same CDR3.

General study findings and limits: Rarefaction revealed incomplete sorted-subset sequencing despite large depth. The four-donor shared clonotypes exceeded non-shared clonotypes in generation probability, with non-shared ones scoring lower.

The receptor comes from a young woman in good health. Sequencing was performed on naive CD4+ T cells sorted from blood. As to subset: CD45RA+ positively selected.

CDR3 in DNA: TGTGCCAGCAGCTTAGGCGGGACGGTGAACACTGAAGCTTTCTTT. It codes for CASSLGGTVNTEAFF. The V gene is TRBV7-2, the J gene TRBJ1-1, with D perhaps TRBD1 (5 bases). The CDR3 sequence is 15 residues long. Germline V gene data show CDR1 as SGHTA and CDR2 as FQGNSA. The V end was cut by 1 base, the J end by 0 bases, with 9 bases between.